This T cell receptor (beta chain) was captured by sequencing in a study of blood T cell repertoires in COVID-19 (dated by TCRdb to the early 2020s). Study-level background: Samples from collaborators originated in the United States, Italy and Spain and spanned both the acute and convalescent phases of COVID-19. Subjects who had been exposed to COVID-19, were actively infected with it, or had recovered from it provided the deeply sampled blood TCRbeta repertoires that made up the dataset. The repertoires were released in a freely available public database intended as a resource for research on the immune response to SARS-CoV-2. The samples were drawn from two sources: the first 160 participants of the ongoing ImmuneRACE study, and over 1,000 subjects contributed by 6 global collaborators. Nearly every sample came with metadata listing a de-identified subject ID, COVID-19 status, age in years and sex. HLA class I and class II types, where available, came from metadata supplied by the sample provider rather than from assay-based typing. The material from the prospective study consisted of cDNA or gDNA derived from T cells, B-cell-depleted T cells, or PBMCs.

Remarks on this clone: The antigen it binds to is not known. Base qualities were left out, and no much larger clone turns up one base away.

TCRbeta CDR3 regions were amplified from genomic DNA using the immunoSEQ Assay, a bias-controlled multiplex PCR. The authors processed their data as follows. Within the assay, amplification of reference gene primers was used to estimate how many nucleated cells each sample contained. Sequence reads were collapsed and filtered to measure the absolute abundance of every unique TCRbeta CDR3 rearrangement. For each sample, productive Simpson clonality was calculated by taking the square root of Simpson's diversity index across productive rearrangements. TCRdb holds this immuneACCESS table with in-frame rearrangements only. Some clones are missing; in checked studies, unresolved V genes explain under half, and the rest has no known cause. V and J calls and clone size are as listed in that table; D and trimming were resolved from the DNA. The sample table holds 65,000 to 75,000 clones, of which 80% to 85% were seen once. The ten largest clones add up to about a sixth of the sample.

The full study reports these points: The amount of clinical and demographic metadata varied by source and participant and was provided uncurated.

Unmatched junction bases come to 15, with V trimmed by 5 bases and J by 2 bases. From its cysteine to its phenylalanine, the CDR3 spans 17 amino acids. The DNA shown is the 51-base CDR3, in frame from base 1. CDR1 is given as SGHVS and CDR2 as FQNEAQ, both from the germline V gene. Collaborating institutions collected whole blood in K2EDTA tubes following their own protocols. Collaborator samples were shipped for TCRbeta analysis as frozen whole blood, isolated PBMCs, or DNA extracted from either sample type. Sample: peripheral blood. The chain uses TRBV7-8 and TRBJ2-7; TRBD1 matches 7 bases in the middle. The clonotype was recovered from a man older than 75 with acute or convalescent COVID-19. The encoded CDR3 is CASSKRQGFSFTYEQYF. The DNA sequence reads TGTGCCAGCAGCAAACGACAGGGCTTTTCTTTCACCTACGAGCAGTACTTC.